This T cell receptor (beta chain) comes out of a study of cytomegalovirus exposure and HLA in healthy donors. With regard to this clone: The same CDR3 is also encoded by other DNA sequences in this sample.

CDR1 and CDR2 from the germline V gene are SGDLS and YYNGEE. The length of the CDR3 is 16 residues. Trimming at V came to 3 bases and at J to 0 bases, leaving 6 bases not matched to a gene. The PCR had 60 Vbeta and 13 Jbeta primers. Profiled with immunoSEQ multiplex PCR; TCRdb holds only in-frame clones, not every one. This table holds roughly 160,000 clones, 70% to 90% found once. The TCR was taken from a man under 40 in good health and CMV-seropositive. What was sequenced was PBMCs. The chain employs TRBV9 and TRBJ2-3; 8 bases are shared with TRBD2. The CDR3 reads CASSATSGASTDTQYF. The CDR3 region has the DNA TGTGCCAGCAGCGCTACTAGCGGAGCGAGCACAGATACGCAGTATTTT.